This entry is about one T cell receptor beta chain. Its antigen specificity is not known. No per-base quality is available; no much larger clone lies one base away. The sample is drawn from a study of cytomegalovirus exposure and HLA in healthy donors (dated by TCRdb to the late 2010s). In the study overall: A later analysis indicated that the 95 to 150 validation repertoires were generated on the platform also employed for the 700 or so repertoires of the first cohort. The study combined high-throughput TCR immunosequencing, statistical association of individual TCRs with disease status, and machine learning to predict cytomegalovirus infection status. In addition to the first cohort of 650 to 750 subjects, a separate validation cohort of 130 or so different subjects was used. The study was designed to test whether signatures of past pathogen exposure could be identified by cataloging public T cell receptors.

The donors belonged to the validation cohort of over a hundred subjects, which was separate from the approximately 700-subject first cohort. Library prep was done by the immunoSEQ multiplex PCR assay. The paper's processing steps were these. A statistical classification framework was built to diagnose cytomegalovirus status from the catalog of TCR beta chain sequences. Here the immuneACCESS table is served through TCRdb, limited to in-frame sequences with V and J called. Missing clones are a known gap in these copies; in checked studies unresolved V genes cover under half, and the rest lacks a known reason. V, J and clone size were drawn from that table, and D and trimming were deduced from the DNA. The sample table shows a few hundred thousand clones, and 75% to 90% are seen once. The top ten clonotypes cover under 0.9% of the sample. Relative to germline, V is 6 bases shorter and J is 7 bases shorter, with 17 bases between their ends. Counted from cysteine to phenylalanine, this CDR3 has 13 amino acids. The retained sequence is limited to the CDR3, 39 bases, with the frame set at the first base. Looking up the germline V gene yields CDR1 SQVTM and CDR2 ANQGSEA.

On the study overall, not on this receptor specifically: In vitro tests confirmed that three of the cytomegalovirus-associated TCR beta chains recognize cytomegalovirus antigens. A total of roughly 160 TCR beta chains were listed by the study as associated with cytomegalovirus. The authors suggested that the approach could potentially be generalized to other disease states and immunological phenotypes. Across donors, most TCR sequences were observed very rarely, whereas some public TCRs were present in many individuals. The classifier was reported to diagnose cytomegalovirus status with high specificity and sensitivity in both the original cohort and the validation cohort. A later analysis had no HLA typing for the validation cohort, so co-occurrence there was scored across all 130 or so repertoires. Subsequent analysis determined that TCRs grouped into clusters in the first cohort also showed a tendency toward co-occurrence across the roughly 130 validation repertoires, and 94% of cluster scores exceeded 0.

This chain joins TRBV29-1 to TRBJ2-3; too little of a D gene remains to name it. This sequence originates from a woman aged 18-30 years in good health and CMV-seronegative. The sequenced sample consisted of PBMCs. The CDR3 protein sequence reads: CSVAGSGANTQYF. The DNA is TGCAGCGTGGCCGGCTCCGGAGCGAATACGCAGTATTTT.